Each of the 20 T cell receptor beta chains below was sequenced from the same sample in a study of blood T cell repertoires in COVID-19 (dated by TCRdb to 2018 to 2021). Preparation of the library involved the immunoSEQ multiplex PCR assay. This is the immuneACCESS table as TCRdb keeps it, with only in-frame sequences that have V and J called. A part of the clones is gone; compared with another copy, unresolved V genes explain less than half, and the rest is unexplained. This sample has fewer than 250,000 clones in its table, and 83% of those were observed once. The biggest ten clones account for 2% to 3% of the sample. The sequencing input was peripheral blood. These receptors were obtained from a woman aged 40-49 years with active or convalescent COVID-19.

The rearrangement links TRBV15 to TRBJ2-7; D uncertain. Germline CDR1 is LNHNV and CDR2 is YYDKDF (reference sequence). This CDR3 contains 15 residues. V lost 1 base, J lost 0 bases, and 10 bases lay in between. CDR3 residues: CATSRVHGVSYEQYF. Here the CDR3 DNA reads TGTGCCACCAGCAGAGTTCACGGTGTCTCCTACGAGCAGTACTTC.

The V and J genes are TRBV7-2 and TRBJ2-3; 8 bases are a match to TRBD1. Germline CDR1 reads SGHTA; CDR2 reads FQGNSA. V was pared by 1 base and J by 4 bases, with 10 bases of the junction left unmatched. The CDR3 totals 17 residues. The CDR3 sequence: CASSLVLSDRAADTQYF. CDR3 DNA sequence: TGTGCCAGCAGCTTAGTTCTCTCGGACAGGGCCGCAGATACGCAGTATTTT. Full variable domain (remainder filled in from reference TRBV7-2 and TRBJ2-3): GAGVSQSPSNKVTEKGKDVELRCDPISGHTALYWYRQSLGQGLEFLIYFQGNSAPDKSGLPSDRFSAERTGGSVSTLTIQRTQQEDSAVYLCASSLVLSDRAADTQYFGPGTRLTVL.

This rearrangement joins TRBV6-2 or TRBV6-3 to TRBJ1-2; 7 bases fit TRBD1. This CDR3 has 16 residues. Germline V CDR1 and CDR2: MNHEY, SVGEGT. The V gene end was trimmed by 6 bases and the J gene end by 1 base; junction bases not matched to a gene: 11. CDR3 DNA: TGTGCCAGCAGCACTACAGGGGAGCCTCTTAACTATGGCTACACCTTC. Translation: CASSTTGEPLNYGYTF.

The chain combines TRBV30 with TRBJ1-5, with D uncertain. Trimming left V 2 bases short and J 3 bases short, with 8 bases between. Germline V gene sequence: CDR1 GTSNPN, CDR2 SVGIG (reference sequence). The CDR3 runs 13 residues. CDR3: CAWSSQSNQPQHF. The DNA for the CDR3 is TGTGCCTGGAGTAGTCAGTCCAATCAGCCCCAGCATTTT.

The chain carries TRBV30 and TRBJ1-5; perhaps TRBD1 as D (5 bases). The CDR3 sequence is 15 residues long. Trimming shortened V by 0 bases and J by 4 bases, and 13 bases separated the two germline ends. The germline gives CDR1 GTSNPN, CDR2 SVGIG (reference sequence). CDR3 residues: CAWSVPQRGNQPQHF. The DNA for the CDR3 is TGTGCCTGGAGTGTCCCACAAAGGGGTAATCAGCCCCAGCATTTT.

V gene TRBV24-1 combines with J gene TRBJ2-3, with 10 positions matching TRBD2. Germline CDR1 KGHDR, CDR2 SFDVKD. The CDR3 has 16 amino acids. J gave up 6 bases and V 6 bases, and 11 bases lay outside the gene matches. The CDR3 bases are TGTGCCACCAGTTTCCAAAGCGGGAGGGCAGGGGATACGCAGTATTTT. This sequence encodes CATSFQSGRAGDTQYF.

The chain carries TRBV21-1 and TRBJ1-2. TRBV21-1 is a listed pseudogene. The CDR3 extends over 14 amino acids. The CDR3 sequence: CASSKDGGGYGYTF. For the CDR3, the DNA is TGTGCCAGCAGCAAAGATGGCGGCGGCTATGGCTACACCTTC.

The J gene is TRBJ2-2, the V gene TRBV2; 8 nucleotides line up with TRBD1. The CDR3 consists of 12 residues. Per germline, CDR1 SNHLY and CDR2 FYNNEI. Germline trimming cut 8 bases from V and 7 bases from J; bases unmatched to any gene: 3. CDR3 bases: TGTGCCAGCGGACAGGGACGCGGGGAGCTGTTTTTT. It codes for CASGQGRGELFF.

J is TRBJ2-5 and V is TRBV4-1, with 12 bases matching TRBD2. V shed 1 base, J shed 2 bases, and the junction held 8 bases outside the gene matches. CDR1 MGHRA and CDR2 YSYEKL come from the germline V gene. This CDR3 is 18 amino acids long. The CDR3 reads CASSQGKTSGRGQETQYF. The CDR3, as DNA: TGCGCCAGCAGCCAAGGAAAGACTAGCGGGAGAGGGCAAGAGACCCAGTACTTC.

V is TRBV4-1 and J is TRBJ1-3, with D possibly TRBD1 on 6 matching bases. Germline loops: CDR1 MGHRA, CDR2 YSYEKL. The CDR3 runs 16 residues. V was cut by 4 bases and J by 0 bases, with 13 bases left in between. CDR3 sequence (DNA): TGCGCCAGCAGCCCCTACAGGGACCCCTCTGGAAACACCATATATTTT. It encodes CASSPYRDPSGNTIYF.

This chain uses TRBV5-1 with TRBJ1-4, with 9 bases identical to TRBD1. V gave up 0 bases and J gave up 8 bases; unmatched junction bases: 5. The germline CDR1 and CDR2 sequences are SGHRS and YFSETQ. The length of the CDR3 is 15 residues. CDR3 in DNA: TGCGCCAGCAGCTTGGCCGGGACAGGGATGGAAAAACTGTTTTTT. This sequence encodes CASSLAGTGMEKLFF.

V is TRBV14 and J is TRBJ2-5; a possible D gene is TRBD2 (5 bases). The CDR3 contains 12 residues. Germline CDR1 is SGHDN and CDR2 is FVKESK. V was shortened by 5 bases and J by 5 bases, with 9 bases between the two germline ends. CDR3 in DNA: TGTGCCAGCAGCGCCCGCGGGGAGACCCAGTACTTC. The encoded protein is CASSARGETQYF.

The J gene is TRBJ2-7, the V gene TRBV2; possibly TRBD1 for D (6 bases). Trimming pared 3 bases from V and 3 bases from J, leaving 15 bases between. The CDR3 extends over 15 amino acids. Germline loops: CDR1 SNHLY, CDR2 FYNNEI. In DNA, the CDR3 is TGTGCCAGCAGTGAGGAACAGGGTCATGACTACGAGCAGTACTTC. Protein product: CASSEEQGHDYEQYF.

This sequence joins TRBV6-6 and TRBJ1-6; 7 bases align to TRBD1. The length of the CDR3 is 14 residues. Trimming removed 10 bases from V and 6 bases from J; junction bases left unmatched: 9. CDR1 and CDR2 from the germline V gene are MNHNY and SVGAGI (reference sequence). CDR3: CATRQGGVNSPLHF. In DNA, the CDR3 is TGTGCCACCCGACAGGGAGGTGTTAATTCACCCCTCCACTTT.

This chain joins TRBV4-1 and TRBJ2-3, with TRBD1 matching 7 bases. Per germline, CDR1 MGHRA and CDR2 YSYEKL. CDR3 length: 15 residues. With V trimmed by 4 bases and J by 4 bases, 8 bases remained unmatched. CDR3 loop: CASSLARQGPDTQYF. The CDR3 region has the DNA TGCGCCAGCAGCCTAGCTCGACAGGGACCAGATACGCAGTATTTT.

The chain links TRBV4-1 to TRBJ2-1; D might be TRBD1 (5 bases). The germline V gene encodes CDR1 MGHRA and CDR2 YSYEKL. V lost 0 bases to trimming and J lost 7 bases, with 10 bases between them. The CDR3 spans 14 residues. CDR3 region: CASSQDQGANEQFF. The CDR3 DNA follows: TGCGCCAGCAGCCAAGATCAAGGGGCAAATGAGCAGTTCTTC.

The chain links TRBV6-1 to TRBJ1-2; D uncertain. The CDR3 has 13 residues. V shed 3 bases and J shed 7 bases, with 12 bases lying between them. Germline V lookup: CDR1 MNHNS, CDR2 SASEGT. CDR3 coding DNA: TGTGCCAGCAGTGAGCTATCTATTATTGGCTACACCTTC. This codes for CASSELSIIGYTF.

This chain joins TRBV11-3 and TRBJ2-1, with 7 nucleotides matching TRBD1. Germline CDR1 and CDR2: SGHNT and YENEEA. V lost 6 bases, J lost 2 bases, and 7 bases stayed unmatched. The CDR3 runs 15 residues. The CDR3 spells CASSYGTVTYNEQFF. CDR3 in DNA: TGTGCCAGCAGTTACGGGACAGTAACCTACAATGAGCAGTTCTTC.

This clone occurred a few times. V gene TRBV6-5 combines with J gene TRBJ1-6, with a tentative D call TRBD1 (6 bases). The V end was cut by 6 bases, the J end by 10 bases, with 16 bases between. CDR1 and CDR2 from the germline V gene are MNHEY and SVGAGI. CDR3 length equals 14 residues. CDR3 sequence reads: CASRTGNSRSPLHF. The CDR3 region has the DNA TGTGCCAGCAGAACAGGGAACAGTCGGTCACCCCTCCACTTT.

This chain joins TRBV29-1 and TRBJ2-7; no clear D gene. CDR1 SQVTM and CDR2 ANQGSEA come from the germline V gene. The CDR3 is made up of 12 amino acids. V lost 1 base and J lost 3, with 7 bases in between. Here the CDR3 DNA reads TGCAGCGTTGAAGGTCAGGACTACGAGCAGTACTTC. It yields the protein CSVEGQDYEQYF.